This T cell receptor (beta chain) is from a study of CD8+ T cells in alopecia areata. Turning to the study itself: Those treated were given oral tofacitinib at 5 to 10 mg twice daily.

A remark on this clone: The sample holds other DNA sequences that translate to the same CDR3.

After isolation, RNA underwent reverse transcription to generate cDNA as the sequencing template. The table came from immunoSEQ multiplex PCR; TCRdb's copy has only in-frame clones and leaves some out. The sample includes some 170,000 clones, roughly 60% of them seen just once. Unmatched junction bases numbered 7, after V lost 6 bases and J lost 0 bases. From germline, CDR1 is SQVTM and CDR2 ANQGSEA. The CDR3 is 16 amino acids. This clonotype originated in a human donor with alopecia areata. The sequences come from CD4+ T cells sorted from blood, collected at week 0. The chain recombines TRBV29-1 with TRBJ2-6, with 8 bases that match TRBD1. This CDR3 reads CSVSGTGGSGANVLTF. CDR3 nucleotides: TGCAGCGTCTCCGGGACAGGAGGCTCTGGGGCCAACGTCCTGACTTTC.